This TCR beta chain appears in the sequencing data of a study of T cells in Graves' hyperthyroidism and ophthalmopathy. The study, taken as a whole, reports: The model's output predicted ophthalmopathy at a median of roughly seven months prior to onset. Blood also showed most of the thyroid clonotypes that were expanded above 0.001.

Stable hyperthyroidism: no ophthalmopathy progression over 18 months of follow-up. The V gene lost 0 bases and the J gene lost 4 bases, with 4 bases spanning the gap. Germline-derived CDR1 and CDR2 are SEHNR and FQNEAQ (reference sequence). The CDR3 runs to 13 residues. Authors of the study amplified TCR beta CDR3 regions from RNA transcripts. TCR CDR3 regions were first amplified by RT-PCR with HTBI primers. In TCRdb, the multiplex PCR reads were re-called with MiXCR into one record per CDR3 protein. Found here are approximately 590,000 distinct CDR3 sequences, 15% to 19% of them singletons; the top ten hold 7.3%. For this clonotype: The antigen remains unidentified.

This receptor was taken from a woman in her 30s with Graves' hyperthyroidism. The chain links TRBV7-9 to TRBJ1-5, with D hard to call. Sequencing was done on a sample of blood. The CDR3 region has the DNA TGTGCCAGCAGCTTAGCCATGAATCAGCCCCAGCATTTT. Encoded protein: CASSLAMNQPQHF.